A single sample is the source of the 13 T cell receptor beta chains below, sequenced in a study of blood T cell repertoires in COVID-19. The method was immunoSEQ multiplex PCR; TCRdb's version includes in-frame clones alone and lacks a portion of them. The sample has approximately 250,000 clones; approximately 80% are singletons. The source material was peripheral blood. All receptors derive from a man between 40 and 49 years old who had recovered from COVID-19.

CDR3 loop: CSGTLAGWGETQYF. As DNA, the CDR3 is TGCAGCGGCACACTAGCGGGGTGGGGAGAGACCCAGTACTTC. The gene calls are TRBV29-1 and TRBJ2-5; 10 bases map to TRBD2. The junction had 9 bases not matched to a gene; V was cut back by 7 bases and J by 4 bases. Per the germline V gene, CDR1 is SQVTM and CDR2 is ANQGSEA. The CDR3 has 14 residues.

The chain is built from TRBV5-1 and TRBJ1-5, with TRBD1 matching over 7 bases. Trimming took 3 bases from V and 0 from J; bases not matched to a gene: 3. CDR1 and CDR2 from the germline V gene are SGHRS and YFSETQ. CDR3 length: 15 residues. The CDR3 region is CASSSGTASNQPQHF. DNA of the CDR3: TGCGCCAGCAGCTCCGGGACAGCTAGCAATCAGCCCCAGCATTTT.

The count of this clone is one. The chain uses TRBV10-2 and TRBJ1-1; 7 bases map to TRBD1. This CDR3 has 17 amino acids. The V and J ends lost 2 bases and 4 bases, in that order; junction bases with no gene match: 13. Germline-derived CDR1 and CDR2 are WSHSY and SAAADI. DNA of the CDR3: TGCGCCAGCAGTGAGCGTAAGACAGGGCTCGTCGGCACTGAAGCTTTCTTT. It codes for CASSERKTGLVGTEAFF.

The chain combines TRBV6-2 or TRBV6-3 with TRBJ1-5; D gene uncertain. V was cut by 2 bases and J by 4 bases, with 6 bases left in between. CDR1 is MNHEY, CDR2 SVGEGT, per germline. CDR3 length: 13 residues. The CDR3 region has the DNA TGTGCCAGCAGTTACGTCCGGAATCAGCCCCAGCATTTT. Amino acids: CASSYVRNQPQHF.

The J gene is TRBJ2-1, the V gene TRBV2; TRBD2 matches at 7 bases. Trimming took 9 bases from V and 1 from J; bases not matched to a gene: 6. From germline, CDR1 is SNHLY and CDR2 FYNNEI. The CDR3 is 14 amino acids. The CDR3 nucleotides read TGTGCCAGTGGCGGGAGTGTTTCCTACAATGAGCAGTTCTTC. This codes for CASGGSVSYNEQFF.

The V and J genes are TRBV7-2 and TRBJ1-2; TRBD1 matches 9 bases. The V segment lost 5 bases and the J segment 8 bases; nucleotides outside the gene matches: 6. From germline, CDR1 is SGHTA and CDR2 FQGNSA. CDR3 size: 13 residues. The CDR3 is CASSQGQGIGYTF. In nucleotides, the CDR3 is TGTGCCAGCAGCCAAGGACAGGGGATAGGCTACACCTTC.

This clone appeared a few times. The chain recombines TRBV10-3 with TRBJ1-1, with 8 bases identical to TRBD1. With 2 bases clipped from V and 5 bases from J, the junction kept 10 bases outside the gene matches. The CDR3 extends over 16 amino acids. Germline CDR1 ENHRY, CDR2 SYGVKD. The CDR3 loop reads CAISEGAGGAGTEAFF. As DNA, the CDR3 is TGTGCCATCAGTGAGGGGGCAGGGGGCGCCGGTACTGAAGCTTTCTTT.

With respect to this clone: Germline and junction disagree at one end, which may indicate a read error. V and J are TRBV19 and TRBJ2-7; D unclear. The germline V gene has CDR1 LNHDA and CDR2 SQIVND (reference sequence). The CDR3 extends over 10 amino acids. The CDR3 loop reads CLRYSYEQYF. The CDR3 bases are TGCCTGAGATACTCCTACGAGCAGTACTTC.

The rearrangement joins TRBV5-1 to TRBJ2-7; TRBD1 aligns across 9 bases. This CDR3 is 15 amino acids long. Per the germline V gene, CDR1 is SGHRS and CDR2 is YFSETQ. The ends lost 4 bases at V and 5 bases at J; junction bases unmatched: 10. CDR3 bases: TGCGCCAGCAGCGGGGGCAGGGGACAGGGCAACGAGCAGTACTTC. This encodes CASSGGRGQGNEQYF.

This clone is a singleton in its sample. J is TRBJ2-3 and V is TRBV5-1, with TRBD2 identical over 7 bases. The V segment lost 1 base and the J segment 2 bases; nucleotides outside the gene matches: 10. The CDR3 runs to 17 residues. In germline, CDR1 is SGHRS, CDR2 YFSETQ. The CDR3 region is CASSLSVFLAVTDTQYF. The CDR3 DNA reads as TGCGCCAGCAGCTTGTCCGTATTTCTAGCGGTCACAGATACGCAGTATTTT.

The gene calls are TRBV24-1 and TRBJ2-1, with D tentatively TRBD2 (5 bases). Trimming removed 4 bases from V and 5 bases from J, with 11 bases in between. There are 14 residues in the CDR3. Germline lookup yields CDR1 KGHDR and CDR2 SFDVKD. The CDR3 sequence is CATSDSTRHNEQFF. The CDR3 DNA reads as TGTGCCACCAGTGACTCAACTAGACACAATGAGCAGTTCTTC.

This clone occurred once. This chain joins TRBV28 and TRBJ1-2; D is unresolved. The CDR3 totals 12 residues. Germline V gene lookup returns CDR1 MDHEN and CDR2 SYDVKM. The ends were cut back, 3 bases at V and 8 bases at J, with 10 bases in the middle. CDR3 amino acids: CASSFSPRGYTF. CDR3 bases: TGTGCCAGCAGTTTTTCGCCGAGGGGCTACACCTTC.

The rearrangement links TRBV28 to TRBJ1-1; 7 bases are shared with TRBD1. Germline V gene data show CDR1 as MDHEN and CDR2 as SYDVKM. The CDR3 has 12 amino acids. V lost 5 bases and J lost 5; bases outside the gene matches: 2. CDR3 DNA sequence: TGTGCCAGCAGTCGACAGGGAACTGAAGCTTTCTTT. Translation: CASSRQGTEAFF.